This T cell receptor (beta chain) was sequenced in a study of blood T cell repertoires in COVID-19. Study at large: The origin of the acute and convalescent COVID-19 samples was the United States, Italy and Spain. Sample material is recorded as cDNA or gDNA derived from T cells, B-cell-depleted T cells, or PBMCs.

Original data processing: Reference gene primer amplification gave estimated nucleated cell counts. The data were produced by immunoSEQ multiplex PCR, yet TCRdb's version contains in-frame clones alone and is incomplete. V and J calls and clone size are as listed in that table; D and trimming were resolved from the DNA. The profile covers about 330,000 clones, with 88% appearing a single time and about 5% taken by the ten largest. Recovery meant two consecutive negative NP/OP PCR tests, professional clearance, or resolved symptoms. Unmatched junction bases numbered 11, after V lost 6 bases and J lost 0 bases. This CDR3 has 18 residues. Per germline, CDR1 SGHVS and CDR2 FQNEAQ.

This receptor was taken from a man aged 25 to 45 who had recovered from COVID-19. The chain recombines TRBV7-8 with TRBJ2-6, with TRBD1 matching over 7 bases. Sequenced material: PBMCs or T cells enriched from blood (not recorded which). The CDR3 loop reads CASSTPGQRFSGANVLTF. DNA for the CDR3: TGTGCCAGCAGTACCCCGGGACAGCGTTTCTCTGGGGCCAACGTCCTGACTTTC.